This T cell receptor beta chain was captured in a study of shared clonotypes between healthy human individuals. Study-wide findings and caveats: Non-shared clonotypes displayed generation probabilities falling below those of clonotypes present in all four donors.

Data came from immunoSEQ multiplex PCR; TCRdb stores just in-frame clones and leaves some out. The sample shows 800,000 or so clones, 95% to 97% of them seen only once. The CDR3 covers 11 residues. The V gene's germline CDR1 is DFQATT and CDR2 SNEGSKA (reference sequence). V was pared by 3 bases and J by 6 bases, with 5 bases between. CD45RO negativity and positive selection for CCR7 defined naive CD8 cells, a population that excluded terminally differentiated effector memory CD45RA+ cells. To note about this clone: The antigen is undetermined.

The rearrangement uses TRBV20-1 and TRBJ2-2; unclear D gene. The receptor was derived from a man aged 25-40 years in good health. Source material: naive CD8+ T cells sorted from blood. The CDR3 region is CSARVPGELFF. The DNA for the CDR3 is TGCAGTGCTAGGGTACCCGGGGAGCTGTTTTTT.